The 3 T cell receptor beta chains reported below all come from one sample, sequenced in a study of blood T cell repertoires in COVID-19. Clones were sequenced by immunoSEQ multiplex PCR, and TCRdb holds only the in-frame ones, with some missing. This table holds around 210,000 clones, 70% to 90% found once. Input material: peripheral blood. These receptors all stem from a man aged 50 or older with COVID-19, enrolled during active disease.

J is TRBJ2-6 and V is TRBV6-1, with 8 bases identical to TRBD2. The germline V gene has CDR1 MNHNS and CDR2 SASEGT. J lost 0 bases, V lost 2 bases, and 3 bases had no gene match. The CDR3 runs 17 residues. The CDR3 region is CASSELAGSSGANVLTF. For the CDR3, the DNA is TGTGCCAGCAGTGAACTAGCGGGCTCCTCTGGGGCCAACGTCCTGACTTTC.

The chain uses TRBV12-3 or TRBV12-4 and TRBJ1-2, with a tentative D call TRBD1 (5 bases). V lost 5 bases, J lost 4 bases, and 8 bases lay in between. This CDR3 region has 12 residues. In DNA, the CDR3 is TGTGCCAGCAGTCCCGGGGGCTATGGCTACACCTTC. This encodes CASSPGGYGYTF.

V and J are TRBV24-1 and TRBJ2-7; 12 positions match TRBD2. The trim removed 1 base at V and 6 bases at J, leaving 24 bases unmatched. Germline V gene data show CDR1 as KGHDR and CDR2 as SFDVKD. The CDR3 has 22 amino acids. Here the CDR3 DNA reads TGTGCCACCAGTGATTTCGGACTAGCGGGACTCCCGGCCGTTGTGGGGATGGGCGAGCAGTACTTC. Translation: CATSDFGLAGLPAVVGMGEQYF.